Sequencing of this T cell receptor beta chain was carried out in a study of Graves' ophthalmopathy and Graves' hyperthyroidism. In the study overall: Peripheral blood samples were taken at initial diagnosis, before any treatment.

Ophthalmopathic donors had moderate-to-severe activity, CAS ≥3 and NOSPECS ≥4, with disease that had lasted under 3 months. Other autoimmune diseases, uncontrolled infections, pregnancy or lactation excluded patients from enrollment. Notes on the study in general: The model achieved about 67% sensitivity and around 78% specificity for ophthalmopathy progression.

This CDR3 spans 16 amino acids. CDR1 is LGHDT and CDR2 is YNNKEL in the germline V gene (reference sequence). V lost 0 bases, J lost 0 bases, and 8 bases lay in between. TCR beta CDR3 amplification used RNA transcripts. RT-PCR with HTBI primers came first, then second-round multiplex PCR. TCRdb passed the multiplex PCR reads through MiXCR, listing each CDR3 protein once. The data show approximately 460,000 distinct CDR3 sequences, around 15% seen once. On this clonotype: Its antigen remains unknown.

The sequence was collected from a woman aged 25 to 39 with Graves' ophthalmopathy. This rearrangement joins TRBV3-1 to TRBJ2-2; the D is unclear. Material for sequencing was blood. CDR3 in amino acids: CASSQDYGANTGELFF. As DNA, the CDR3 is TGTGCCAGCAGCCAAGACTACGGCGCGAACACCGGGGAGCTGTTTTTT. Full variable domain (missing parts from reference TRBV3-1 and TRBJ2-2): DTAVSQTPKYLVTQMGNDKSIKCEQNLGHDTMYWYKQDSKKFLKIMFSYNNKELIINETVPNRFSPKSPDKAHLNLHINSLELGDSAVYFCASSQDYGANTGELFFGEGSRLTVL.